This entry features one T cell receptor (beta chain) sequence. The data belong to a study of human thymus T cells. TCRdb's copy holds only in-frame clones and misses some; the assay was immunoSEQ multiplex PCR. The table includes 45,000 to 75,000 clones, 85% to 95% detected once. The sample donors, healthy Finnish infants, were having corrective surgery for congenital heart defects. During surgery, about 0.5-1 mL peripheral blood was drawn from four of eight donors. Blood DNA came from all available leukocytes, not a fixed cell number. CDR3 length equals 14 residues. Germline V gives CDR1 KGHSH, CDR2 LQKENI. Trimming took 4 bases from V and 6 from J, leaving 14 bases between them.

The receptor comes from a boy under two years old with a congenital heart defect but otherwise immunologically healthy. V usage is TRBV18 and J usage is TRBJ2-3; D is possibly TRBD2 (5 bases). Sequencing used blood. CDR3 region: CASSLTLGLDTQYF. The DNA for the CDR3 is TGTGCCAGCTCACTTACACTAGGGTTGGATACGCAGTATTTT.